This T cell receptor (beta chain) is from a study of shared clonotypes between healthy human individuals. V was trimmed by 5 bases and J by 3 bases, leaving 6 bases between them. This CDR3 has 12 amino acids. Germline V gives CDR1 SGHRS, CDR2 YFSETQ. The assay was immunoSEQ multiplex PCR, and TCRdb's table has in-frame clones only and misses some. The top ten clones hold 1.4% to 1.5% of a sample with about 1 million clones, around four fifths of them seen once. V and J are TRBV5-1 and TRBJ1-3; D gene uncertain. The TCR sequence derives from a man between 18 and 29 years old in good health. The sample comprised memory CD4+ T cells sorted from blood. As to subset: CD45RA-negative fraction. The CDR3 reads CASRSDGNTIYF. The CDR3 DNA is TGCGCCAGCAGATCGGATGGAAACACCATATATTTT.